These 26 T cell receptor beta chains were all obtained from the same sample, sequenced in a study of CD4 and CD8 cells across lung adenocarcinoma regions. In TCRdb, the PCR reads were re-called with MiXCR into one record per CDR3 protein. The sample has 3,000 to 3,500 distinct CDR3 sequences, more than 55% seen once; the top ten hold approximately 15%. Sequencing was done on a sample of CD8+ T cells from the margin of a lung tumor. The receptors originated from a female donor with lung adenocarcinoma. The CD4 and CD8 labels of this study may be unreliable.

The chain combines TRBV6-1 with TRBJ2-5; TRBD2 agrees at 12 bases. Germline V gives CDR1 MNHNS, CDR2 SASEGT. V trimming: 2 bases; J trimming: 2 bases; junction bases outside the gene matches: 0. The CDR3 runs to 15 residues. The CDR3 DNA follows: TGTGCCAGCAGTGAACTAGCGGGAGGGCAAGAGACCCAGTACTTC. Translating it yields CASSELAGGQETQYF.

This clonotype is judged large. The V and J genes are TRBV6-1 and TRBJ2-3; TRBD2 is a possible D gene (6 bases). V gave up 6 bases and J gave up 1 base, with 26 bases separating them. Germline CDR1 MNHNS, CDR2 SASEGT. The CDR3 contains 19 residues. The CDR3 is CASRSAPFGGKEGTDTQYF. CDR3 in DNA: TGTGCCAGCAGGTCCGCCCCTTTCGGCGGGAAAGAGGGCACAGATACGCAGTATTTT.

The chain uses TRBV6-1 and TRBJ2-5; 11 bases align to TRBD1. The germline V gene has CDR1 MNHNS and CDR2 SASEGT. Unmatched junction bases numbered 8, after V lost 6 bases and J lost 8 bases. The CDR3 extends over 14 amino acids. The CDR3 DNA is TGTGCCAGCAGAACGGGACAGGGGGTGGGTACCCAGTACTTC. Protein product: CASRTGQGVGTQYF.

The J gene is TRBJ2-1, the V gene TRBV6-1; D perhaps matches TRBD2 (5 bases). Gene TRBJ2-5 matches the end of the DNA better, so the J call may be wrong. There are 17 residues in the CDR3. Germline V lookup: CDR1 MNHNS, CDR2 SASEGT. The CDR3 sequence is CASSPPPGLPWGETQYF. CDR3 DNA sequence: TGTGCCAGCAGTCCGCCCCCAGGACTCCCGTGGGGAGAGACCCAGTACTTC.

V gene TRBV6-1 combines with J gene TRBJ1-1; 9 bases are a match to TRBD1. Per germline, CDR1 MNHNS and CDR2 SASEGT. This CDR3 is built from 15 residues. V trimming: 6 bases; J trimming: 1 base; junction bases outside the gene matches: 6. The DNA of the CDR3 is TGTGCCAGCAGGATACAGGGGGCGCGGAACACTGAAGCTTTCTTT. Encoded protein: CASRIQGARNTEAFF.

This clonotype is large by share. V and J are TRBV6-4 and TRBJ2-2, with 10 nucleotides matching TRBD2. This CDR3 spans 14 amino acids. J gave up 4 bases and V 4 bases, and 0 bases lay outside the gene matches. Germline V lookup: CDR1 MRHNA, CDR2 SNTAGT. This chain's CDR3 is CASSASGSTGELFF. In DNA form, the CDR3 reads TGTGCCAGCAGTGCTAGCGGGAGCACCGGGGAGCTGTTTTTT.

DNA for the CDR3: TGTGCCAGCAGCTTAGCGGGGGATTCCTACGAGCAGTACTTC. Its translation is CASSLAGDSYEQYF. The chain has TRBV6-5 and TRBJ2-7, with 9 bases lining up with TRBD2. This CDR3 is built from 14 residues. Germline V gene lookup returns CDR1 MNHEY and CDR2 SVGAGI. V shed 6 bases, J shed 1 base, and the junction held 4 bases outside the gene matches.

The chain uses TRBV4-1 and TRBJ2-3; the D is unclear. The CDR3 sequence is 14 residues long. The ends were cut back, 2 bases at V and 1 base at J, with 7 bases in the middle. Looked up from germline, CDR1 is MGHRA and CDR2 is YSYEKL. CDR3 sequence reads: CASSQRPGTDTQYF. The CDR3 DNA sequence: TGCGCCAGCAGCCAAAGACCCGGCACAGATACGCAGTATTTT.

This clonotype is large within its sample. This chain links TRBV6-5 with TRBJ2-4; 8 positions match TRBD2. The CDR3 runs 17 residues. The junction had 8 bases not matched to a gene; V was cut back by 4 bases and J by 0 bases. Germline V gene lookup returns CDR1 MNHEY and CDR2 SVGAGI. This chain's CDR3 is CASSSLASGLAKNIQYF. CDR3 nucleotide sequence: TGTGCCAGCAGTTCTTTGGCTAGCGGGCTAGCCAAAAACATTCAGTACTTC.

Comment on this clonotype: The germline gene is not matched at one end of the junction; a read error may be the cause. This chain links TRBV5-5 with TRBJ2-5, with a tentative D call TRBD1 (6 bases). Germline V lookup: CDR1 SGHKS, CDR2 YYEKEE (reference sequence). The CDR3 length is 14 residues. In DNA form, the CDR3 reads TGTGCCAGCAGCTTTTCTATTGTCAGGGGAGAATCATTATTC. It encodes CASSFSIVRGESLF.

For the CDR3, the DNA is TGTGCCGGGGGGCCCGGGGCCCGCGGCGAAGAGACCCAGTACTTC. Amino acids: CAGGPGARGEETQYF. The chain employs TRBV6-4 and TRBJ2-5; D may match TRBD1 or TRBD2 (6 bases each). Per germline, CDR1 MRHNA and CDR2 SNTAGT. The CDR3 spans 15 residues. V was clipped by 11 bases and J by 3 bases, with 22 bases between them.

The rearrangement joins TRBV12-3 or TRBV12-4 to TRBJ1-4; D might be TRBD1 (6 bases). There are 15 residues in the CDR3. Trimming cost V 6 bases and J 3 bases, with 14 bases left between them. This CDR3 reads CASSLKQGANEKLFF. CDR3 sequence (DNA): TGTGCCAGCAGCCTCAAACAGGGAGCTAATGAAAAACTGTTTTTT.

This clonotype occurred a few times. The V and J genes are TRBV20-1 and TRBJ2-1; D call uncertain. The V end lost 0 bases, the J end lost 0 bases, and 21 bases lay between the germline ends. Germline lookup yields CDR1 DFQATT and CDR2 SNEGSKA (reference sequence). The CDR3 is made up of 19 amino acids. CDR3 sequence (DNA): TGCAGTGCTAGAGATCTACTATCCATCCTCTCAAGCTCCTACAATGAGCAGTTCTTC. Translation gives CSARDLLSILSSSYNEQFF.

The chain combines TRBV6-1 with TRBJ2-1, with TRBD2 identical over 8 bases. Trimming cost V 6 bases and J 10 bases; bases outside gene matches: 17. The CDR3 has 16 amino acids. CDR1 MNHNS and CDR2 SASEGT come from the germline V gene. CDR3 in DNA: TGTGCCAGCAGCCCGCTCAGTAGCGGGAATTCCCGGGAGCAGTTCTTC. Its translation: CASSPLSSGNSREQFF.

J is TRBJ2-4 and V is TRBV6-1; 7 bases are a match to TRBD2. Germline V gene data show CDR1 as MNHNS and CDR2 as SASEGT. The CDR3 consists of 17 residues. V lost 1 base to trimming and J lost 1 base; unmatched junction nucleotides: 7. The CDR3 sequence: CASSEVSGDWAKNIQYF. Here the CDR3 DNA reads TGTGCCAGCAGTGAAGTGAGCGGGGACTGGGCCAAAAACATTCAGTACTTC.

The CDR3 reads CASSEGKGYDNEQFF. The CDR3 nucleotides are TGTGCCAGCAGCGAGGGGAAGGGCTACGACAATGAGCAGTTCTTC. This chain joins TRBV11-3 and TRBJ2-1; D is perhaps TRBD1 or TRBD2 (5 bases each). V shed 5 bases and J shed 5 bases, with 16 bases lying between them. There are 15 residues in the CDR3. The germline V gene encodes CDR1 SGHNT and CDR2 YENEEA.

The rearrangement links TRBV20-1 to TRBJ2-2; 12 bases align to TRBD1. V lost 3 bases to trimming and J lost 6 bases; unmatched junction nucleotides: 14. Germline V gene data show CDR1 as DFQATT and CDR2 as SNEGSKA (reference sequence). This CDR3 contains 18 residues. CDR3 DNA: TGCAGTGCTAGTAGCCGAAGTCGGGGACAGGGGGCCGCCGGGGAGCTGTTTTTT. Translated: CSASSRSRGQGAAGELFF.

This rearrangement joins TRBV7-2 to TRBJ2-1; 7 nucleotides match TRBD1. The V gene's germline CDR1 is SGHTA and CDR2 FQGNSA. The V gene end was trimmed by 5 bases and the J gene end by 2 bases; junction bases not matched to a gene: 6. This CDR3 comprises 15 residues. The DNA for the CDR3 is TGTGCCAGCAGCCTTGGGCAGGGGGCCTACAATGAGCAGTTCTTC. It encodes CASSLGQGAYNEQFF.

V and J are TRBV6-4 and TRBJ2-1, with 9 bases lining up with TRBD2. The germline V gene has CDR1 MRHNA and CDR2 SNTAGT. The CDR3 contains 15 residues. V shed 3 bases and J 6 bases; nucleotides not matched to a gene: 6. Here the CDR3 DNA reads TGTGCCAGCAGTGAGTCGCGGGAGGGGGGCAATGAGCAGTTCTTC. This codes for CASSESREGGNEQFF.

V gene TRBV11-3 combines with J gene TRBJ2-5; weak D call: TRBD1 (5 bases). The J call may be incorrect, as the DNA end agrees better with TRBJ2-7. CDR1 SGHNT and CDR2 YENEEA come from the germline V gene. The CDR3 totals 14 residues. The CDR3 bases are TGTGCCAGCAGCCAAAACCCCGTAGGGGACGAGCAGTACTTC. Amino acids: CASSQNPVGDEQYF.

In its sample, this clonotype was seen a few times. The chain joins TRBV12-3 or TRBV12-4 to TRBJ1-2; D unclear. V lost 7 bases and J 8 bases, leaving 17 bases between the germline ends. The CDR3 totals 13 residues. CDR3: CASTPSRVGGYTF. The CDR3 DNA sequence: TGTGCCAGCACCCCCAGTAGGGTTGGAGGCTACACCTTC.

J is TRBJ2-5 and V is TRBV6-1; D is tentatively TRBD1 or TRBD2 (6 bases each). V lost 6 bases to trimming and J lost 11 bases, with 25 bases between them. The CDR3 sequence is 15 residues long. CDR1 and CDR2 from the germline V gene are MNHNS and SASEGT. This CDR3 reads CASRGTGNLRGEQYF. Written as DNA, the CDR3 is TGTGCCAGCAGGGGAACAGGGAATTTAAGGGGGGAGCAGTACTTC.

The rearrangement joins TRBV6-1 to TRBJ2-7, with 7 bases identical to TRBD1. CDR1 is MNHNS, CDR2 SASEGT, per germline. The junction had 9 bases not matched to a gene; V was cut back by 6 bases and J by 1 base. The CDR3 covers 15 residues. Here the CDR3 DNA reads TGTGCCAGCAGGCATCGGGGACAGTATTCCTACGAGCAGTACTTC. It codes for CASRHRGQYSYEQYF.

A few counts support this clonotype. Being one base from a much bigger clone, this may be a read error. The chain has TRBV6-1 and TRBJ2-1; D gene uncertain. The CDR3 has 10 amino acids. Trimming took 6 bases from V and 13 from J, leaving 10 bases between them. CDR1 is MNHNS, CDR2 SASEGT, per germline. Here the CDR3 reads CASSDITQFF. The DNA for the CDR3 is TGTGCCAGCAGCGACATCACCCAGTTCTTC.

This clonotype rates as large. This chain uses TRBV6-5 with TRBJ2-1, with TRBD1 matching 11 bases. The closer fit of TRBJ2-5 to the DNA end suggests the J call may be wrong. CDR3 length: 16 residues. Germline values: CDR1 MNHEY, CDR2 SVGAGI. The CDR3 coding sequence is TGTGCCAGCAGTTACTCGATTGGGACAGGGGGAGAGACCCAGTACTTC. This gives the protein CASSYSIGTGGETQYF.

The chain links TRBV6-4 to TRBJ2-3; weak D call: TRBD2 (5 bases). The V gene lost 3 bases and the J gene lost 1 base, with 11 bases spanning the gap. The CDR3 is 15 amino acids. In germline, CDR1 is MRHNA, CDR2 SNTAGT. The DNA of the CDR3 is TGTGCCAGCAGTGAGGGTAGCGTTGGCACAGATACGCAGTATTTT. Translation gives CASSEGSVGTDTQYF.